This section outlines one T cell receptor beta chain sequence together with its context. Its binding antigen is unknown. Per-base quality was not reported, and no clone a single base away is much larger than it. V lost 8 bases and J lost 7 bases; the stretch between them is 22 bases long. CDR3 length: 15 amino acids, cysteine to phenylalanine. Only the CDR3 portion is preserved as DNA: 45 bases, with reading frame beginning at the first base. In the germline V gene, CDR1 corresponds to ENHRY and CDR2 to SYGVKD. This record comes from a study of T cell responses to AZD1222 COVID-19 vaccine (dated by TCRdb to about 2021). About the full investigation: AZD1222 recipients given second doses at about 4 weeks or at about 12 weeks were pooled, since spike-specific TCR depth and breadth were not found to differ between the two schedules. Trial participants were enrolled by age into subgroups of 18-55, 56-69 and 70-plus years, and about 150, 27 and 61 TCR-sequenced participants, respectively, were included in these subgroups. TCR sequencing was performed for 230 to 250 trial participants, of whom 207 were given two doses of AZD1222 and around 25 were given two doses of MenACWY control vaccine.

The paper's findings and limits, for the study overall: In the small 56-69-year group, the increase in depth fell short of significance, most likely because of low power. Only five to seven AZD1222 recipients were SARS-CoV-2 seropositive at baseline, limiting conclusions about previously exposed vaccinees. Participants were mostly white British and included more females than males, and it was suggested by the authors that clonal diversity may have been underestimated. Because no day 14 peak-response samples were available, repertoires were characterized only after the peak T cell response. After two AZD1222 doses, spike-specific TCR breadth and depth were significantly higher than at day 0 and than in MenACWY recipients. The whole spike protein was spanned by vaccine-associated CD4 TCRs, and dominant responses were seen in regions 160-218 and 743-854. Epitopes outside the regions mutated in the B.1.351 and B.1.1.7 variants were reportedly recognized by nearly half of the unique spike-specific TCRs.

According to the study, the label for this sample's time point signals: baseline before first vaccination. Vaccinee samples were obtained from the UK trials COV001 and COV002, which included a single-blind randomized controlled phase 2/3 trial of AZD1222 (ChAdOx1 nCoV-19) in healthy adults. Trial participant PBMC samples were collected at day 0 and day 28 after the second dose for TCRbeta chain sequencing. The CDR3 regions of human TCRbeta chains were subjected to immunosequencing. The source study handled its data this way. Repertoire TCRs were matched against a reference library of SARS-CoV-2-specific TCRs generated with the MIRA antigen-specificity platform. Breadth was defined as the fraction of unique TCRs that were SARS-CoV-2-associated, and depth was defined as the fraction of total T cells that were SARS-CoV-2-associated. Each spike-specific TCR was assigned to its reactive spike region and to a CD4 or CD8 class using the MIRA data. Log10-transformed breadth and depth values were compared by one-way ANOVA with Sidak's multiple comparisons tests. TCRdb obtained this table from immuneACCESS and retained in-frame rearrangements with V and J assigned. These tables miss some clones; where compared with another copy, unresolved V genes account for less than half of the shortfall, and the remainder is unexplained. Clone size and the V and J calls come from that table; the DNA yielded D and trimming. The table for this sample lists some 150,000 clones; roughly 89% of them were counted only once. Around 5% of the sample is in the top ten clones.

The sequences come from peripheral blood, collected on day 0 of AZD1222 vaccination. Recombination joined TRBV10-3 with TRBJ2-3, with TRBD2 perhaps the D gene, on 6 matching bases. This TCR was sampled from an adult in good health. CDR3 sequence: CAIGKFILATYTQYF. The nucleotide sequence is TGTGCCATCGGGAAATTTATACTAGCCACTTATACGCAGTATTTT.